This passage covers 20 T cell receptor beta chains from one sample sequenced in a study of shared clonotypes between healthy human individuals. Terminally differentiated effector memory CD45RA+ cells were excluded by CCR7 positive selection of CD45RO-negative cells. TCRdb's table, derived via immunoSEQ multiplex PCR, lists solely in-frame clones and lacks some. The data contain about 2 million clones, about 95% of them singletons. Material: naive CD8+ T cells sorted from blood. The receptors shown here come from a young man in good health.

The chain has TRBV28 and TRBJ1-2; D not certain. Germline-derived CDR1 and CDR2 are MDHEN and SYDVKM. The germline V and J ends were trimmed by 4 bases and 0 bases, with 9 bases remaining between them. The CDR3 is made up of 14 amino acids. DNA for the CDR3: TGTGCCAGCAGTTGGAGGGCCCCTAACTATGGCTACACCTTC. It codes for CASSWRAPNYGYTF.

The chain employs TRBV15 and TRBJ2-2; D not certain. Trimming removed 1 base at V and 0 bases at J, with 6 bases between. The CDR3 extends over 15 amino acids. Germline lookup yields CDR1 LNHNV and CDR2 YYDKDF (reference sequence). CDR3 sequence (DNA): TGTGCCACCAGCAGAGCTCCCTCGAACACCGGGGAGCTGTTTTTT. As protein: CATSRAPSNTGELFF.

With regard to this clone: The same CDR3 can be traced to other DNA sequences in this sample. The rearrangement joins TRBV27 to TRBJ1-1, with D hard to call. The CDR3 length is 13 residues. Germline CDR1 and CDR2: MNHEY and SMNVEV (reference sequence). The V end was cut by 0 bases, the J end by 8 bases, with 10 bases between. CDR3 coding DNA: TGTGCCAGCAGTTTATCCGGCTCGACGGAAGCTTTCTTT. Amino acid sequence: CASSLSGSTEAFF.

The rearrangement links TRBV11-2 to TRBJ2-1; TRBD2 agrees at 8 bases. Germline values: CDR1 SGHAT, CDR2 FQNNGV. V lost 1 base to trimming and J lost 5 bases; unmatched junction nucleotides: 10. The CDR3 has 17 residues. DNA for the CDR3: TGTGCCAGCAGCTTAGCCGTAGCGGGATACGCCAACAATGAGCAGTTCTTC. Protein: CASSLAVAGYANNEQFF.

The CDR3 region has the DNA TGTGCCAGCAGTTTGGACAGAACTAACTTCTATGGCTACACCTTC. Translated: CASSLDRTNFYGYTF. V is TRBV27 and J is TRBJ1-2; maybe TRBD1 (6 bases). This CDR3 is 15 amino acids long. V shed 3 bases and J shed 4 bases, with 15 bases lying between them. The V gene's germline CDR1 is MNHEY and CDR2 SMNVEV (reference sequence).

The table lists this clone with a count of one. The chain has TRBV10-2 and TRBJ2-7; 9 bases are a match to TRBD2. Trimming removed 3 bases from V and 3 bases from J; junction bases left unmatched: 12. The CDR3 totals 17 residues. CDR1 and CDR2 from the germline V gene are WSHSY and SAAADI. The CDR3 spells CASSDGLAGLGFYEQYF. CDR3 bases: TGCGCCAGCAGTGATGGTCTAGCGGGGCTCGGTTTCTACGAGCAGTACTTC.

V and J are TRBV2 and TRBJ2-1, with a possible D match to TRBD2 (6 bases). Trimming took off 6 bases at V and 3 bases at J, with 21 bases between the two ends. Germline V gives CDR1 SNHLY, CDR2 FYNNEI. The CDR3 length is 17 residues. CDR3 amino acids: CASSADTLAEVYNEQFF. The DNA of the CDR3 is TGTGCCAGCAGCGCCGACACACTAGCCGAGGTCTACAATGAGCAGTTCTTC.

Here the CDR3 DNA reads TGTGCCAGCAGTCCTTCCGGGACTAGCGGGGGGTTTTCCTACGAGCAGTACTTC. Protein: CASSPSGTSGGFSYEQYF. V and J are TRBV2 and TRBJ2-7, with 15 bases aligning to TRBD2. The CDR3 consists of 18 residues. CDR1 is SNHLY and CDR2 is FYNNEI in the germline V gene. With 5 bases clipped from V and 1 base from J, the junction kept 9 bases outside the gene matches.

The CDR3 loop reads CASSIVGIHEQYF. CDR3 DNA: TGTGCCAGTAGTATAGTCGGGATCCACGAGCAGTACTTC. V is TRBV19 and J is TRBJ2-7; D is possibly TRBD2 (5 bases). V lost 1 base and J lost 5, with 9 bases in between. The CDR3 contains 13 residues. The germline CDR1 and CDR2 sequences are LNHDA and SQIVND (reference sequence).

Only one count was recorded for this clone. CDR3 in amino acids: CASSLSGPRVDEQYF. The CDR3 nucleotides are TGTGCCAGCAGTTTATCGGGCCCCCGAGTCGACGAGCAGTACTTC. The chain couples TRBV27 to TRBJ2-7; no firm D call. Germline assignment: CDR1 MNHEY and CDR2 SMNVEV (reference sequence). The CDR3 covers 15 residues. V gave up 0 bases and J gave up 5 bases, with 14 bases separating them.

This chain links TRBV28 with TRBJ1-3; no clear D. Trimming took 11 bases from V and 0 from J, leaving 8 bases between them. This CDR3 spans 12 amino acids. CDR1 MDHEN and CDR2 SYDVKM come from the germline V gene. This CDR3 reads CAVGSSGNTIYF. The CDR3 DNA is TGTGCCGTGGGAAGCTCTGGAAACACCATATATTTT.

V usage is TRBV7-9 and J usage is TRBJ2-1, with D perhaps matching TRBD2 (6 bases). Germline CDR1 reads SEHNR; CDR2 reads FQNEAQ (reference sequence). The CDR3 spans 13 residues. Trimming shortened V by 2 bases and J by 8 bases, and 10 bases separated the two germline ends. CDR3 in amino acids: CASSLTLAYEQFF. The DNA for the CDR3 is TGTGCCAGCAGCTTAACTCTAGCGTATGAGCAGTTCTTC.

The V and J genes are TRBV25-1 and TRBJ1-2; D ambiguous. The germline V gene encodes CDR1 MGHDK and CDR2 SYGVNS. CDR3 length equals 13 residues. The V and J ends lost 0 bases and 1 base respectively, with 3 bases between them. The CDR3 loop reads CASSEYNNYGYTF. CDR3 bases: TGTGCCAGCAGTGAATATAATAACTATGGCTACACCTTC.

The chain joins TRBV4-3 to TRBJ2-7, with 8 positions matching TRBD2. V lost 4 bases to trimming and J lost 7 bases; unmatched junction nucleotides: 18. The germline V gene encodes CDR1 LGHNA and CDR2 YSLEER. The CDR3 is made up of 17 amino acids. The CDR3 nucleotides are TGCGCCAGCAGCCTCGAACGTACGGGAGGGCCGGGGATAGAGCAGTACTTC. Translating gives CASSLERTGGPGIEQYF.

The rearrangement links TRBV27 to TRBJ1-1, with D unresolved. From germline, CDR1 is MNHEY and CDR2 SMNVEV (reference sequence). The ends were cut back, 3 bases at V and 3 bases at J, with 8 bases in the middle. The CDR3 is 13 residues long. The CDR3 spells CASSLDGYTEAFF. As DNA, the CDR3 is TGTGCCAGCAGTTTGGACGGTTACACTGAAGCTTTCTTT.

CDR3 sequence (DNA): TGTGCCAGCAGTTACAGCGGGAACACATACAATGAGCAGTTCTTC. Its translation is CASSYSGNTYNEQFF. The V and J genes are TRBV6-5 and TRBJ2-1, with TRBD2 matching 7 bases. The CDR3 contains 15 residues. V lost 2 bases and J lost 4; bases outside the gene matches: 5. Looked up from germline, CDR1 is MNHEY and CDR2 is SVGAGI.

The chain uses TRBV5-5 and TRBJ2-1; the D gene is possibly TRBD2 (5 bases). The V end lost 6 bases, the J end lost 1 base, and 14 bases lay between the germline ends. The germline gives CDR1 SGHKS, CDR2 YYEKEE (reference sequence). The CDR3 length is 15 residues. The CDR3 is CASTAFSGSYNEQFF. Here the CDR3 DNA reads TGTGCCAGCACCGCATTCAGCGGATCCTACAATGAGCAGTTCTTC.

CDR3 residues: CASSYSQGVFYEQYF. In DNA, the CDR3 is TGCGCCAGCAGCTATAGCCAGGGGGTTTTCTACGAGCAGTACTTC. The rearrangement joins TRBV5-1 to TRBJ2-7; 7 bases map to TRBD1. Per germline, CDR1 SGHRS and CDR2 YFSETQ. CDR3 length: 15 amino acids. The junction had 9 bases not matched to a gene; V was cut back by 3 bases and J by 3 bases. The full variable domain, with the rest looked up from reference TRBV5-1 and TRBJ2-7, is KAGVTQTPRYLIKTRGQQVTLSCSPISGHRSVSWYQQTPGQGLQFLFEYFSETQRNKGNFPGRFSGRQFSNSRSEMNVSTLELGDSALYLCASSYSQGVFYEQYFGPGTRLTVT.

This chain links TRBV5-6 with TRBJ1-6; D not resolved. Germline V lookup: CDR1 SGHDT, CDR2 YYEEEE. Trimming removed 1 base at V and 9 bases at J, with 8 bases between. CDR3 length: 13 residues. The CDR3 nucleotides read TGTGCCAGCAGCTTGTATGGAGGTTCACCCCTCCACTTT. It encodes CASSLYGGSPLHF.

The chain has TRBV7-9 and TRBJ2-7; 7 nucleotides align to TRBD1. The junction had 7 bases not matched to a gene; V was cut back by 5 bases and J by 3 bases. Germline CDR1 reads SEHNR; CDR2 reads FQNEAQ (reference sequence). The CDR3 has 14 amino acids. CDR3 sequence reads: CASSPDRALYEQYF. The CDR3 nucleotides are TGTGCCAGCAGCCCCGACAGGGCCCTCTACGAGCAGTACTTC.